This note documents a single TCR beta chain sequence. The data originate from a study of blood T cell repertoires in COVID-19. At the level of the study: Sites in the United States, Italy and Spain provided acute and convalescent COVID-19 samples. T cells, B-cell-depleted T cells, or PBMCs supplied cDNA or gDNA.

Only in-frame clones appear in the TCRdb table, and some are missing; sequencing was by immunoSEQ multiplex PCR. The data show some 280,000 clones, 89% seen once. The V end was cut by 4 bases, the J end by 3 bases, with 10 bases between. The CDR3 consists of 13 residues. Germline CDR1 LGHDT, CDR2 YNNKEL (reference sequence). The chain employs TRBV3-1 (or the pseudogene TRBV3-2) and TRBJ2-7, with D perhaps TRBD2 (6 bases). The sequence was collected from a woman between 40 and 50 years old who had recovered from COVID-19. The sample consisted of peripheral blood. DNA for the CDR3: TGTGCCAGCAGCCCAAGGACTAACTACGAGCAGTACTTC. Protein product: CASSPRTNYEQYF.